This T cell receptor beta chain was identified during a study of regulatory T cells in long-lasting Graves disease. Across the study: Antithyroid drug use was under 3 months in newly diagnosed Graves' patients.

General study findings and limits: Repertoires from persistent disease leaned toward TRBV28, TRBJ1-2 and TRBJ2-5. Since the sample size was small, accuracy may have been reduced.

A few counts support this clonotype. The antigen is undetermined. Germline CDR1 and CDR2: SGHTA and FQGNSA. Unmatched junction bases numbered 8, after V lost 4 bases and J lost 4 bases. The CDR3 loop spans 16 amino acids. Time point reported: newly diagnosed GD, antithyroid drugs for less than 3 months. There was RNA extracted from PBMCs, and the TCR library was made from it. In each case, Graves' disease was diagnosed per American Thyroid Association guidelines. Arm-PCR of CDR3 regions and iRepertoire HTBI primers were the basis on which TCR beta libraries were built. TCRdb reanalysed the multiplex PCR reads using MiXCR and keeps one entry per CDR3 protein. Of 400,000 to 500,000 distinct CDR3 sequences in the sample, approximately 16% were seen once. The same sample was also used in a study of T cells in Graves' hyperthyroidism and ophthalmopathy.

This specimen consisted of peripheral blood mononuclear cells (PBMCs), obtained at new diagnosis, from a patient treated with antithyroid drugs. The source of this sequence is a woman aged 25 to 45 with Graves disease. The chain links TRBV7-2 to TRBJ2-2, with 8 positions matching TRBD2. The CDR3 coding sequence is TGTGCCAGCAGCTCGGCCGGGACTAGGTTCACCGGGGAGCTGTTTTTT. This codes for CASSSAGTRFTGELFF.